This TCR beta chain was observed in a study of cytotoxic CD8 clonotypes in ibrutinib-treated CLL. Study-level information: Partial response was seen in roughly 25 patients and complete response in 2; after median about 68 months, about 14 stayed remitted, roughly twelve progressed.

Overall study findings and caveats: Samples were collected at differing times from sustained-remission and progressing patients.

V was trimmed by 6 bases and J by 5 bases, leaving 20 bases between them. The CDR3 totals 15 residues. The V gene's germline CDR1 is MNHNY and CDR2 SVGAGI (reference sequence). As concerns this clone: Its antigen is not known.

Assay: immunoSEQ multiplex PCR; the TCRdb copy retains only in-frame clones and omits some. The sample consists of approximately 350,000 clones, 67% of them appearing once. The sample was PBMCs, taken after 36 months of ibrutinib treatment. J is TRBJ2-7 and V is TRBV6-6, with D perhaps TRBD1 (6 bases). The clonotype comes from a human donor with chronic lymphocytic leukemia. CDR3 sequence: CASSWTEFFLDEQYF. As DNA, the CDR3 is TGTGCCAGCAGCTGGACAGAGTTTTTCCTCGACGAGCAGTACTTC.